These 16 T cell receptor beta chains came from one sample sequenced in a study of T cell responses to AZD1222 COVID-19 vaccine. Assay: immunoSEQ multiplex PCR; the TCRdb copy retains only in-frame clones and omits some. The sample has around 130,000 clones, around nine tenths seen once; the top ten hold 4% to 4.5%. The starting material was peripheral blood, obtained 28 days after the second dose of the MenACWY control vaccine. These receptors were taken from an adult who received the MenACWY meningococcal vaccine as a control.

The V and J genes are TRBV10-3 and TRBJ2-2, with 10 bases fitting TRBD2. Looked up from germline, CDR1 is ENHRY and CDR2 is SYGVKD. The CDR3 runs 15 residues. V lost 4 bases, J lost 2 bases, and 1 base stayed unmatched. The CDR3 nucleotides read TGTGCCATCAGTGGACTAGCGGGTAACACCGGGGAGCTGTTTTTT. This sequence encodes CAISGLAGNTGELFF.

The chain recombines TRBV7-6 with TRBJ1-4, with TRBD1 as a possible D gene (6 bases). This CDR3 is 16 amino acids long. V lost 1 base, J lost 8 bases, and 17 bases lay in between. Germline CDR1 SGHVS, CDR2 FNYEAQ. The CDR3 sequence is CASSLGWVQGSEKLFF. In DNA, the CDR3 is TGTGCCAGCAGCTTAGGGTGGGTCCAGGGGAGCGAAAAACTGTTTTTT.

This clone was found once. The chain combines TRBV28 with TRBJ1-6, with D possibly matching TRBD1 (5 bases). Looked up from germline, CDR1 is MDHEN and CDR2 is SYDVKM. V lost 5 bases and J lost 6, with 17 bases in between. This CDR3 spans 16 amino acids. The chain's CDR3 is CASSLPRGGGNSPLHF. DNA of the CDR3: TGTGCCAGCAGTCTCCCCCGGGGGGGAGGTAATTCACCCCTCCACTTT.

As DNA, the CDR3 is TGTGCCAGCAGCGCCTACCCGGGACAGGGGATTAGAGGCTACACCTTC. This encodes CASSAYPGQGIRGYTF. The chain couples TRBV9 to TRBJ1-2, with 10 bases matching TRBD1. CDR3 length: 16 amino acids. Looked up from germline, CDR1 is SGDLS and CDR2 is YYNGEE. V shed 3 bases and J 8 bases; nucleotides not matched to a gene: 13.

V and J are TRBV15 and TRBJ1-1; D unresolved. The CDR3 is 17 amino acids. The V gene's germline CDR1 is LNHNV and CDR2 YYDKDF (reference sequence). V gave up 1 base and J gave up 0 bases, with 15 bases separating them. The CDR3, as DNA: TGTGCCACCAGCAGAGGCAGTGGCAAGGTAATGAACACTGAAGCTTTCTTT. This encodes CATSRGSGKVMNTEAFF.

CDR3 sequence reads: CSVEARVDTEAFF. The CDR3 region has the DNA TGCAGCGTTGAAGCTAGGGTAGACACTGAAGCTTTCTTT. This chain uses TRBV29-1 with TRBJ1-1; D gene uncertain. CDR3 length: 13 amino acids. Trimming cost V 1 base and J 3 bases, with 9 bases left between them. Germline V lookup: CDR1 SQVTM, CDR2 ANQGSEA. The full variable domain, with the rest looked up from reference TRBV29-1 and TRBJ1-1, is SAVISQKPSRDICQRGTSLTIQCQVDSQVTMMFWYRQQPGQSLTLIATANQGSEATYESGFVIDKFPISRPNLTFSTLTVSNMSPEDSSIYLCSVEARVDTEAFFGQGTRLTVV.

The CDR3 sequence is CASSILQFYNEQFF. CDR3 nucleotide sequence: TGTGCCAGCAGCATACTACAGTTCTACAATGAGCAGTTCTTC. The chain has TRBV7-8 and TRBJ2-1; D uncertain. Trimming removed 5 bases from V and 3 bases from J, with 11 bases in between. Germline CDR1 SGHVS, CDR2 FQNEAQ. The CDR3 contains 14 residues.

The rearrangement joins TRBV6-5 to TRBJ1-1; D may be TRBD1 (6 bases). This CDR3 has 15 amino acids. V was clipped by 5 bases and J by 2 bases, with 15 bases between them. In germline, CDR1 is MNHEY, CDR2 SVGAGI. The DNA of the CDR3 is TGTGCCAGCAGTCCGGGGGGCGCGGGAAACACTGAAGCTTTCTTT. Its protein product is CASSPGGAGNTEAFF.

The chain has TRBV2 and TRBJ2-3; D remains ambiguous. The CDR3 runs to 17 residues. The V end was cut by 3 bases, the J end by 3 bases, with 19 bases between. Germline lookup yields CDR1 SNHLY and CDR2 FYNNEI. CDR3 residues: CASSEIPQSLGTDTQYF. As DNA, the CDR3 is TGTGCCAGCAGTGAGATTCCACAGTCTTTGGGGACAGATACGCAGTATTTT.

The chain combines TRBV28 with TRBJ1-5, with D hard to call. Germline V gene lookup returns CDR1 MDHEN and CDR2 SYDVKM. There are 14 residues in the CDR3. Trimming took off 5 bases at V and 3 bases at J, with 11 bases between the two ends. This CDR3 is CASSKDGYNQPQHF. For the CDR3, the DNA is TGTGCCAGCAGTAAGGACGGATACAATCAGCCCCAGCATTTT.

Worth noting for this clone: A much more abundant neighbour one base away suggests this may be a read error. In the same sample, other DNA sequences code for this CDR3. This chain joins TRBV5-1 and TRBJ2-3; D is unresolved. This CDR3 has 12 residues. Trimming stripped 0 bases from V and 4 bases from J, with 3 bases between. The germline V gene has CDR1 SGHRS and CDR2 YFSETQ. CDR3 amino acids: CASSLEADTQYF. DNA for the CDR3: TGCGCCAGCAGCTTGGAGGCAGATACGCAGTATTTT.

This clone was detected only once. The rearrangement links TRBV27 to TRBJ2-6, with 7 bases that match TRBD1. This CDR3 is 15 amino acids long. V was clipped by 5 bases and J by 3 bases; unmatched bases: 4. The V gene's germline CDR1 is MNHEY and CDR2 SMNVEV (reference sequence). The CDR3 loop reads CASSPHRGGANVLTF. CDR3 nucleotide sequence: TGTGCCAGCAGTCCCCACAGGGGTGGGGCCAACGTCCTGACTTTC.

V gene TRBV4-1 combines with J gene TRBJ1-4, with 8 bases that match TRBD1. Per the germline V gene, CDR1 is MGHRA and CDR2 is YSYEKL. After removal of 5 bases from V and 8 bases from J, the junction contained 10 bases not matched to a gene. CDR3 size: 15 residues. The CDR3 protein is CASSLNRGDEEKLFF. The CDR3, as DNA: TGCGCCAGCAGCTTAAACAGGGGGGACGAGGAAAAACTGTTTTTT.

The CDR3 coding sequence is TGTGCCAGCAGCTACGGGACTAGCGGAAGCCAAGAGACCCAGTACTTC. It specifies CASSYGTSGSQETQYF. V gene TRBV28 combines with J gene TRBJ2-5; 11 nucleotides line up with TRBD2. The CDR3 totals 16 residues. Germline CDR1 MDHEN, CDR2 SYDVKM. V was pared by 6 bases and J by 1 base, with 7 bases of the junction left unmatched.

The rearrangement joins TRBV9 to TRBJ1-6, with 12 nucleotides matching TRBD1. Per the germline V gene, CDR1 is SGDLS and CDR2 is YYNGEE. The CDR3 covers 18 residues. Germline trimming cut 0 bases from V and 7 bases from J; bases unmatched to any gene: 8. CDR3 region: CASSVAPGTGGGNSPLHF. The CDR3 coding sequence is TGTGCCAGCAGCGTAGCGCCCGGGACAGGGGGCGGGAATTCACCCCTCCACTTT.

The table lists this clone with a few counts. The V and J genes are TRBV5-4 and TRBJ2-5; 11 positions agree with TRBD2. The junction had 9 bases not matched to a gene; V was cut back by 5 bases and J by 0 bases. Per the germline V gene, CDR1 is SGHNT and CDR2 is YYREEE (reference sequence). This CDR3 comprises 17 residues. CDR3: CASRGTSGPQYQETQYF. DNA of the CDR3: TGTGCCAGCAGGGGGACTAGCGGCCCCCAGTACCAAGAGACCCAGTACTTC. The whole variable domain, filled in from reference TRBV5-4 and TRBJ2-5, reads ETGVTQSPTHLIKTRGQQVTLRCSSQSGHNTVSWYQQALGQGPQFIFQYYREEENGRGNFPPRFSGLQFPNYSSELNVNALELDDSALYLCASRGTSGPQYQETQYFGPGTRLLVL.